The clone carrying this TCR beta chain has at least ten counts. Antigen: not known. The sample is drawn from a study of molecular identifiers for immune sequencing clone quantification. One entry per CDR3 protein, called by TCRdb with MiXCR from the PCR reads. The data hold over 600,000 distinct CDR3 sequences, with about 20% observed a single time. Study-level findings and limits: Molecules of identical TCR sharing a barcode could underestimate highly expanded clone sizes.

The sequencing sample was made of naive CD8+ T cells from blood, with Jurkat cell RNA spiked in. The subset denotes: FACS-sorted CD8+CD4-CCR7+CD45RA+ naive T cells. The source of this sequence is a human donor in good health. Some libraries in this study had Jurkat cell RNA spiked in.

CDR3 protein: CASSVGQDGYTF. The CDR3 DNA follows: TGTGCCAGTAGTGTTGGACAGGATGGCTACACCTTC. The chain couples TRBV19 to TRBJ1-2; 7 bases fit TRBD1. Germline CDR1 LNHDA, CDR2 SQIVND (reference sequence). Unmatched junction bases numbered 3, after V lost 5 bases and J lost 6 bases. The CDR3 contains 12 residues.